This record concerns one T cell receptor beta chain sequence. Its antigen is as yet unknown. This sample was included in a study of CXCR3-negative and CXCR3-positive naive CD8 T cells. Study results and limitations: CXCR3-negative and CXCR3-positive naive cells shared comparable TRBV-TRBJ usage, but memory cells did not.

The CDR3 totals 14 residues. Per germline, CDR1 SEHNR and CDR2 FQNEAQ (reference sequence). Libraries of TRB cDNA were made by 5' RACE and carried UMIs. TCRdb reanalyzed the 5' RACE reads and collapses them to one entry per CDR3 protein, without DNA. Here the sample table reports 45,000 to 70,000 distinct CDR3 sequences. The chain recombines TRBV7-9 with TRBJ2-7; the D call of TRBD1 rests on TCRdb alone, since no DNA is present to check it. Input material: memory CD8+ T cells from blood. This clonotype originated in a human donor in good health. Some clones in this sample may be carry-over from other donors' samples. The CDR3 region is CASSLPGQFFEQYF.